One sample yielded the 14 T cell receptor beta chains listed below, sequenced in a study of regulatory T cells in long-lasting Graves disease. The time point denotes: newly diagnosed GD, antithyroid drugs for less than 3 months. PBMC RNA served as the TCR library source. Arm-PCR of CDR3 regions with iRepertoire HTBI primers generated TCR beta libraries. TCRdb re-derived calls from the multiplex PCR reads in MiXCR, one entry per CDR3 protein. The sample lists roughly 420,000 distinct CDR3 sequences; 15% to 19% were seen once. The sequenced sample was peripheral blood mononuclear cells (PBMCs), obtained at new diagnosis, from a patient treated with antithyroid drugs. The receptors derive from a female donor with Graves disease.

This clonotype came up a few times. The V gene is TRBV5-1, the J gene TRBJ2-5, with 8 nucleotides matching TRBD1. Unmatched junction bases numbered 4, after V lost 8 bases and J lost 1 base. The CDR3 runs 13 residues. CDR1 and CDR2 from the germline V gene are SGHRS and YFSETQ. This chain's CDR3 is CASSDRAQETQYF. DNA of the CDR3: TGCGCCAGTTCGGACAGGGCCCAAGAGACCCAGTACTTC.

The chain couples TRBV4-1 to TRBJ2-7, with 10 bases identical to TRBD2. Germline V gene sequence: CDR1 MGHRA, CDR2 YSYEKL. CDR3 length: 16 amino acids. V was pared by 1 base and J by 0 bases, with 3 bases of the junction left unmatched. Here the CDR3 DNA reads TGCGCCAGCAGCCAAGGATCTAGCGGGAGCTCCTACGAGCAGTACTTC. Translated: CASSQGSSGSSYEQYF.

This chain joins TRBV5-6 and TRBJ2-2; D gene uncertain. CDR1 and CDR2 (germline): SGHDT, YYEEEE. The CDR3 runs to 15 residues. Trimming stripped 4 bases from V and 2 bases from J, with 12 bases between. CDR3 loop: CASSPPESNTGELFF. The CDR3 DNA sequence: TGTGCCAGCAGCCCTCCGGAGAGTAACACCGGGGAGCTGTTTTTT.

The table lists this clonotype with many counts. One end of the junction fails to match germline, which may point to a read error. This rearrangement joins TRBV5-1 to TRBJ1-1, with D possibly matching TRBD1 (5 bases). CDR3 size: 13 residues. From germline, CDR1 is SGHRS and CDR2 YFSETQ. The CDR3 region is CASSWGLNAEAFF. CDR3 nucleotides: TGCGCCAGCAGCTGGGGGTTGAACGCTGAAGCTTTCTTT. Using reference TRBV5-1 and TRBJ1-1 for the parts outside the CDR3, the full variable domain is KAGVTQTPRYLIKTRGQQVTLSCSPISGHRSVSWYQQTPGQGLQFLFEYFSETQRNKGNFPGRFSGRQFSNSRSEMNVSTLELGDSALYLCASSWGLNAEAFFGQGTRLTVV.

On this clonotype itself: The likely explanation is a read error, given a far larger clone one base away. The chain combines TRBV11-1 with TRBJ1-1; D uncertain. The V and J ends lost 5 bases and 1 base respectively, with 5 bases between them. Germline V CDR1 and CDR2: SGHAT, FQDESV (reference sequence). The CDR3 extends over 12 amino acids. CDR3 region: CASSHTNTEAFF. As DNA, the CDR3 is TGTGCCAGCAGCCACACGAACACTGAAGCTTTCTTT.

The rearrangement links TRBV3-1 to TRBJ2-4; D is perhaps TRBD1 (7 bases). V gave up 4 bases and J gave up 10 bases, with 20 bases separating them. CDR3 size: 15 residues. From germline, CDR1 is LGHDT and CDR2 YNNKEL (reference sequence). The CDR3 is CASSLDRARGSIQYF. The CDR3 DNA reads as TGTGCCAGCAGCCTCGACAGGGCCCGGGGGAGTATTCAGTACTTC. Looking up the rest from reference TRBV3-1 and TRBJ2-4 gives the full variable domain: DTAVSQTPKYLVTQMGNDKSIKCEQNLGHDTMYWYKQDSKKFLKIMFSYNNKELIINETVPNRFSPKSPDKAHLNLHINSLELGDSAVYFCASSLDRARGSIQYFGAGTRLSVL.

This clonotype was counted at least ten times. The rearrangement joins TRBV27 to TRBJ2-7, with D perhaps TRBD1 (6 bases). Trimming shortened V by 6 bases and J by 4 bases, and 13 bases separated the two germline ends. Germline assignment: CDR1 MNHEY and CDR2 SMNVEV (reference sequence). The CDR3 covers 13 residues. CDR3 sequence: CASSTGLGYEQYF. The DNA of the CDR3 is TGTGCCAGCAGCACAGGGCTTGGTTACGAGCAGTACTTC.

This clonotype was counted many times. V usage is TRBV7-3 and J usage is TRBJ2-1, with D perhaps matching TRBD2 (6 bases). CDR3 length: 15 amino acids. V was clipped by 5 bases and J by 0 bases, with 11 bases between them. The germline V gene has CDR1 SGHTA and CDR2 FQGTGA. As DNA, the CDR3 is TGTGCCAGCAGCCCGGGGGTTAGCTCCTACAATGAGCAGTTCTTC. As protein: CASSPGVSSYNEQFF.

This clonotype has ten or more counts. This chain uses TRBV7-8 with TRBJ1-4; unclear D gene. Germline assignment: CDR1 SGHVS and CDR2 FQNEAQ. The V end was cut by 0 bases, the J end by 3 bases, with 14 bases between. CDR3 length: 17 residues. CDR3 loop: CASSLAVLRRANEKLFF. As DNA, the CDR3 is TGTGCCAGCAGCTTAGCGGTTCTGCGGAGGGCTAATGAAAAACTGTTTTTT.

Only a few counts were recorded for this clonotype. The chain employs TRBV7-6 and TRBJ2-3; no clear D. The germline gives CDR1 SGHVS, CDR2 FNYEAQ. Trimming stripped 1 base from V and 4 bases from J, with 9 bases between. CDR3 size: 14 residues. The CDR3 nucleotides read TGTGCCAGCAGCTTAGAAAACAGTGCAGATACGCAGTATTTT. It encodes CASSLENSADTQYF.

This clonotype was found many times. J is TRBJ1-4 and V is TRBV12-3 or TRBV12-4; no reliable D call. CDR3 size: 10 residues. With 7 bases removed from V and 8 bases from J, the gap between germline ends came to 5 bases. CDR3 sequence reads: CASTIEKLFF. CDR3 in DNA: TGTGCCAGCACGATCGAAAAACTGTTTTTT.

This clonotype has ten or more counts. V usage is TRBV7-9 and J usage is TRBJ2-3; 13 bases agree with TRBD2. The V gene's germline CDR1 is SEHNR and CDR2 FQNEAQ (reference sequence). The V and J ends lost 4 bases and 3 bases, in that order; junction bases with no gene match: 4. The CDR3 covers 16 residues. Here the CDR3 reads CASSSGLAGVTDTQYF. The CDR3 DNA reads as TGTGCCAGCAGCTCCGGACTAGCGGGAGTTACAGATACGCAGTATTTT. Looking up the rest from reference TRBV7-9 and TRBJ2-3 gives the full variable domain: DTGVSQNPRHKITKRGQNVTFRCDPISEHNRLYWYRQTLGQGPEFLTYFQNEAQLEKSRLLSDRFSAERPKGSFSTLEIQRTEQGDSAMYLCASSSGLAGVTDTQYFGPGTRLTVL.

The sample holds a few counts of this clonotype. The V call is TRBV20-1, the J call TRBJ2-1; 9 nucleotides agree with TRBD2. The CDR3 runs 17 residues. From germline, CDR1 is DFQATT and CDR2 SNEGSKA (reference sequence). V shed 2 bases, J shed 5 bases, and the junction held 13 bases outside the gene matches. DNA for the CDR3: TGCAGTGCTAGAAAACGGAGGAGACTAGCGGTGGACAATGAGCAGTTCTTC. It yields the protein CSARKRRRLAVDNEQFF.

This clonotype was counted many times. The chain carries TRBV25-1 and TRBJ2-3, with D maybe TRBD1 (5 bases). CDR1 MGHDK and CDR2 SYGVNS come from the germline V gene. The CDR3 length is 17 residues. V was cut by 3 bases and J by 2 bases, with 18 bases left in between. CDR3: CASSDAFRGFPTDTQYF. DNA for the CDR3: TGTGCCAGCAGTGATGCGTTTAGGGGATTTCCCACAGATACGCAGTATTTT.